These T cell receptor beta chains were read from a single sample in a study of cytomegalovirus exposure and HLA in healthy donors. The assay was immunoSEQ multiplex PCR, and TCRdb's table has in-frame clones only and misses some. The sample holds around 89,000 clones, roughly 80% seen once. The sample was PBMCs. The receptor set was obtained from a girl aged 2 to 9 in good health and CMV-seropositive. Each CDR3 is given with its conserved first and last residue. The D gene is left open where the match is weak.

>18|NA|TRBV9|TRBJ2-6
CASSEPRGPSSGANVLTF
TGTGCCAGCAGCGAACCACGGGGTCCCAGCTCTGGGGCCAACGTCCTGACTTTC
>14|NA|TRBV27|TRBJ2-6
CASTLRAGANVLTF
TGTGCCAGCACCTTGAGGGCTGGGGCCAACGTCCTGACTTTC
>15|NA|TRBV15|TRBJ2-2
CATSIARLNTGELFF
TGTGCCACCAGCATAGCCCGACTGAACACCGGGGAGCTGTTTTTT
>13|NA|TRBV5-6|TRBJ2-5
CASSLGPPETQYF
TGTGCCAGCAGCCTCGGTCCCCCAGAGACCCAGTACTTC
>11|TRBD1|TRBV20-1|TRBJ1-2
CSEQGADGYTF
TGCAGTGAACAGGGGGCGGATGGCTACACCTTC
>15|TRBD1|TRBV15|TRBJ2-7
CATSSTPTGSYEQYF
TGTGCCACCAGCTCAACCCCGACAGGGAGCTACGAGCAGTACTTC
>15|TRBD2|TRBV9|TRBJ2-1
CASSVASGRRNEQFF
TGTGCCAGCAGCGTAGCTAGCGGGCGGAGAAATGAGCAGTTCTTC
>14|NA|TRBV10-1|TRBJ2-1
CASARGSSYNEQFF
TGCGCCAGCGCTAGGGGGAGCTCCTACAATGAGCAGTTCTTC
>15|NA|TRBV6-1|TRBJ1-1
CASRRSSSGDTEAFF
TGTGCCAGCAGGAGGTCTTCGTCGGGGGACACTGAAGCTTTCTTT
>14|TRBD1|TRBV28|TRBJ1-4
CASGAGTVNEKLFF
TGTGCCAGCGGAGCCGGGACAGTTAATGAAAAACTGTTTTTT
>15|TRBD2|TRBV6-5|TRBJ2-7
CASSYPGGGPNEQYF
TGTGCCAGCAGTTACCCCGGGGGGGGGCCGAACGAGCAGTACTTC
>16|NA|TRBV14|TRBJ1-5
CASSQGGGKSNQPQHF
TGTGCCAGCAGCCAAGGAGGCGGGAAGAGCAATCAGCCCCAGCATTTT
>16|TRBD1|TRBV4-1|TRBJ1-5
CASSQEGTGSNQPQHF
TGCGCCAGCAGCCAAGAAGGGACAGGTAGCAATCAGCCCCAGCATTTT
>14|TRBD2|TRBV28|TRBJ2-7
CASSLGRESSEQYF
TGTGCCAGCAGTTTAGGGCGGGAGTCCTCCGAGCAGTACTTC
>15|NA|TRBV4-2|TRBJ1-2
CASSQTGGKQYGYTF
TGTGCCAGCAGCCAAACTGGGGGCAAACAATATGGCTACACCTTC
>11|NA|TRBV10-3|TRBJ2-3
CAIANTDTQYF
TGTGCCATCGCGAACACAGATACGCAGTATTTT
>14|TRBD1|TRBV5-1|TRBJ2-7
CASSLVDRVSEQYF
TGCGCCAGCAGCTTGGTTGACAGGGTCAGCGAGCAGTACTTC
>15|NA|TRBV6-1|TRBJ1-5
CASSELRGDYQPQHF
TGTGCCAGCAGTGAACTCCGGGGGGATTACCAGCCCCAGCATTTT
>14|TRBD1|TRBV10-3|TRBJ2-7
CAISGDSDGYEQYF
TGTGCCATCAGTGGGGACAGCGACGGTTACGAGCAGTACTTC